The rows below give T cell receptor beta chains drawn from one sample of a study of cytomegalovirus exposure and HLA in healthy donors. Method: immunoSEQ multiplex PCR; TCRdb's copy keeps in-frame clones and lacks some. In the table there are 150,000 to 200,000 clones, around 84% of which are singletons. Sequencing input: PBMCs. Receptors originate from a woman in her late teens or twenties in good health and CMV-seronegative. The CDR3 runs from the conserved cysteine through the conserved F or W. A D gene is named only where the DNA matches it firmly. For some rows the clone size is stated as once, few or many, or as a class when expanded; others skip it.

V gene	clone size	D gene	J gene	CDR3 protein	CDR3 DNA
TRBV2	few	TRBD1	TRBJ1-1	CASRRGQGSTEAFF	TGTGCCAGCAGAAGGGGACAGGGGAGCACTGAAGCTTTCTTT
TRBV5-1	.	TRBD2	TRBJ2-1	CASSQRTSGKVDEQFF	TGCGCCAGCAGCCAAAGGACTAGCGGAAAGGTGGATGAGCAGTTCTTC
TRBV13	.	TRBD2	TRBJ2-1	CASSSPRRGDYNEQFF	TGTGCCAGCAGCTCCCCCCGGCGGGGGGATTACAATGAGCAGTTCTTC
TRBV25-1	.	TRBD2	TRBJ2-3	CASSGGARRERQDTQYF	TGTGCCAGCAGTGGTGGGGCGCGGCGGGAGAGACAAGATACGCAGTATTTT
TRBV6-6	.	.	TRBJ2-3	CASSYSSGDTQYF	TGTGCCAGCAGTTACTCATCGGGGGATACGCAGTATTTT
TRBV28	.	.	TRBJ2-7	CASSLTAGEQYF	TGTGCCAGCAGTTTGACTGCAGGGGAGCAGTACTTC
TRBV7-6	.	.	TRBJ2-7	CASSPISGSSYEQYF	TGTGCCAGCAGCCCCATAAGCGGGTCCTCCTACGAGCAGTACTTC
TRBV5-4	.	TRBD2	TRBJ2-7	CASSLLAETSYEQYF	TGTGCCAGCAGCTTACTAGCGGAGACCTCCTACGAGCAGTACTTC
TRBV27	.	.	TRBJ2-5	CASSWAGQETQYF	TGTGCCAGCAGTTGGGCAGGGCAAGAGACCCAGTACTTC
TRBV30	.	.	TRBJ2-5	CAWSRDTARQETQYF	TGTGCCTGGAGTAGGGACACCGCTCGCCAAGAGACCCAGTACTTC
TRBV30	.	TRBD1	TRBJ1-2	CAWGLTGIHGYTF	TGTGCCTGGGGCCTGACAGGGATACATGGCTACACCTTC